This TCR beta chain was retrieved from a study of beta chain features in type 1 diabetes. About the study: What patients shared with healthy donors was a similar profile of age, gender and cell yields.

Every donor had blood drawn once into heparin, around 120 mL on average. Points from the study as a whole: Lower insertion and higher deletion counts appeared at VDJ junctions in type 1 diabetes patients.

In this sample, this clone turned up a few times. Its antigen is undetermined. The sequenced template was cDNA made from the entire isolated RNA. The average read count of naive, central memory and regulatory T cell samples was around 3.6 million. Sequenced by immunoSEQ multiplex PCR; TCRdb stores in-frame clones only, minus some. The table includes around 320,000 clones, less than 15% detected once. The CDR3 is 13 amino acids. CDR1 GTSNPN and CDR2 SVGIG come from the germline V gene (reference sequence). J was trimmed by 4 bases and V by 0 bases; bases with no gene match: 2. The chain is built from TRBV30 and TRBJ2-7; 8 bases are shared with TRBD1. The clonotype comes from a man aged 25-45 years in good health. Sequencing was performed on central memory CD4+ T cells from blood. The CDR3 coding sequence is TGTGCCTGGAGTGTACAGGGGGTTTACGAGCAGTACGTC. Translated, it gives CAWSVQGVYEQYV.